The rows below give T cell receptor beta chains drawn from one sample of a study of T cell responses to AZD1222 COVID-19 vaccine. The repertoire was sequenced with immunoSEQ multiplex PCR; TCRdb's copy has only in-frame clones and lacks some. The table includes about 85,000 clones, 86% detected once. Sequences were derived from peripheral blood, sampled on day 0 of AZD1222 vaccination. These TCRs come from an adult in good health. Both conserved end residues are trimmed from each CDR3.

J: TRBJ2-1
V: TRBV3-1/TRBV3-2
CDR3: ASSQDAQGGYNEQF

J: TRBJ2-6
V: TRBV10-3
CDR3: AISVSLPGQDVSGANVLT

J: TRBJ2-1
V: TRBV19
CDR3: ASSLGAGGVGEQF

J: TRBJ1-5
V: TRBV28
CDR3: ASSTRTGFWPQH

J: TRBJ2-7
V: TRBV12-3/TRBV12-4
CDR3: ASSNRQGYEQY

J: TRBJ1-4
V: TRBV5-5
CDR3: ASSPQTGEKLF

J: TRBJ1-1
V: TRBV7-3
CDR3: ASSLQGSTEAF

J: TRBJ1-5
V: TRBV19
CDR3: ASSIAAGGQPQH

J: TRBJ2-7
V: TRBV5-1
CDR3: ASSPQVSSYEQY

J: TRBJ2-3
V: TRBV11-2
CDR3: ASSSLAGHSTDTQY

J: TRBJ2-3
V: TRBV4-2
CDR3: ASSASSGRASDTQY

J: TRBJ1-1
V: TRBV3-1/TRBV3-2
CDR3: ASSQDDRNTEAF

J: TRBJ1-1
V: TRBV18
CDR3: ASSPPGQARIKAF

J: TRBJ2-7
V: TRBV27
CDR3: ASSLSPAYEQY

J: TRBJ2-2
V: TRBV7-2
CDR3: ASSGRASTGELF

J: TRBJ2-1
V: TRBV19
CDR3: ASRELTGRQDNEQF

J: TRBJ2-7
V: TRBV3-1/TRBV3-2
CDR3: ASSPGTFSGEQY

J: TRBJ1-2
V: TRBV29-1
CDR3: SVETDSPGDGYT

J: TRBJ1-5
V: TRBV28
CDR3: ASSSGTVRQPQH

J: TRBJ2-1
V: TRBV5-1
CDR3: ASSLAATGGYEQF

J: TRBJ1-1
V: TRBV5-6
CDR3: ASSSYGTGGTEAF

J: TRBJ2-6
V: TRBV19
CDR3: ASHSGQAGSGANVLT

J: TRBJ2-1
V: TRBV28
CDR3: ASTPGEYNEQF

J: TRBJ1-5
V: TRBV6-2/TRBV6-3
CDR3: ASSWGRGFDQPQH

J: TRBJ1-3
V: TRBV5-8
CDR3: ASSLRQLNTIY

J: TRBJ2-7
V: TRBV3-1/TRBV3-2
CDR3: ASSQGLGSYEQY

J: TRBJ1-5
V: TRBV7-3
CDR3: ASSLDSLQPQH

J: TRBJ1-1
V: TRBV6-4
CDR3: ASSEQAGWNTEAF

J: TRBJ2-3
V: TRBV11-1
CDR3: ASSRGRVGTDTQY

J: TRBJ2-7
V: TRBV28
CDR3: ASSLAGTTIQQY

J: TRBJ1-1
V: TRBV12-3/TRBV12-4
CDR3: ASSLISGTEAF

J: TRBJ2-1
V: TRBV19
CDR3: ASSILLTSGNEQF

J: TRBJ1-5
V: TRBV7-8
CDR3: ASSLAYAGRGVNQPQH

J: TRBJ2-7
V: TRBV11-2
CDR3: ASSLRGLAGNLKEEQY

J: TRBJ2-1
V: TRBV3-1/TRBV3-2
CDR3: ASSQVSGPHNEQF

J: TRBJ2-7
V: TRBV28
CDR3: ASSYRGGLVGGGEQY

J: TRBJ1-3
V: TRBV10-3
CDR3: AISESIYLSGNTIY

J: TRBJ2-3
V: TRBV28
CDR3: ASRDSGRAGTDTQY

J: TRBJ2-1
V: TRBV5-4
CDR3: ASSLDPTYNEQF

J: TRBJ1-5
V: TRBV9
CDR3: ASSEGDLWNQPQH

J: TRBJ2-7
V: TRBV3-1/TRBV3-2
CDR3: ASSPTSGRPYEQY

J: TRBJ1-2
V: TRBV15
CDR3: ATSREGQGDGYT

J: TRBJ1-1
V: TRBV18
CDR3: ASSPWSGRMNTEAF

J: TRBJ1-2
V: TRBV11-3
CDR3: ASSSEGRRGSYGYT

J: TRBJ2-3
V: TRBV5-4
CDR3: ASSSLQGAGTDTQY

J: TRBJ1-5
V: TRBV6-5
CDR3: ASSISDSGQPQH

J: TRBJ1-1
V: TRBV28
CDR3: ASSITGYTEAF

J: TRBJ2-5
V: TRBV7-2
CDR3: ASSLSGGYQETQY

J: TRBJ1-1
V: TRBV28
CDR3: ASSLWGLEGRNTEAF

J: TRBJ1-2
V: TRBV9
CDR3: ASSVARGAYGYT

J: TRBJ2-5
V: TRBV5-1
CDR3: ASSLGQAIETQY

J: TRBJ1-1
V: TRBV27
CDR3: ASSPRTGEYTEAF

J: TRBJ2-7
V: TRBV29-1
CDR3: SVEEGTASSYEQY

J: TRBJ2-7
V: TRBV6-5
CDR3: ASSYSYMGSYEQY

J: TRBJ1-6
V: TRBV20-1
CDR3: SASRGGRNSPLH

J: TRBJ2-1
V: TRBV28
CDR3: ASSLSTEGDEQF

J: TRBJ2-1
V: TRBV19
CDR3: ASSRTRQGDEQF